This T cell receptor (beta chain) was captured by sequencing in a study of cytomegalovirus exposure and HLA in healthy donors. Overall study context: Ancestry clustering placed 70% to 90% of about 400 genotyped donors in the Caucasian-associated cluster. Notes on the study in general: The study carried out a later analysis of TCR beta sequences. It associated 16,951 of them with specific HLA alleles at a false discovery rate of 0.05.

The CDR3 length is 13 residues. J gave up 5 bases and V 6 bases, and 3 bases lay outside the gene matches. From germline, CDR1 is MDHEN and CDR2 SYDVKM. The PCR employed 60 Vbeta primers together with 13 Jbeta primers. Sequencing was performed with immunoSEQ multiplex PCR; in TCRdb, only in-frame clones are kept and a portion is missing. The sample has around 120,000 clones; roughly 65% are singletons. Turning to this clone: Antigen: not known.

This sequence joins TRBV28 and TRBJ2-3, with TRBD1 identical over 9 bases. This sequence was found in a man between 40 and 49 years old in good health and CMV-seropositive. Specimen: PBMCs. The CDR3 nucleotides are TGTGCCAGCAGATCGACAGGGGGAGATACGCAGTATTTT. It is translated as CASRSTGGDTQYF.